These 3 T cell receptor beta chains came from one sample sequenced in a study of shared clonotypes between healthy human individuals. Sequencing used immunoSEQ multiplex PCR; TCRdb keeps in-frame clones, though not all of them. The repertoire holds roughly 1.4 million clones, with 97% to 99% as singletons. The sample was naive CD4+ T cells sorted from blood. Noted subset: CD45RA+ positively selected. The receptor set was obtained from a young man in good health.

V and J are TRBV6-4 and TRBJ2-2; the match to TRBD2 covers 9 bases. The J segment lost 4 bases and the V segment lost 2 bases, leaving 2 bases of the junction unmatched. The V gene's germline CDR1 is MRHNA and CDR2 SNTAGT. The CDR3 totals 15 residues. The CDR3 sequence: CASSDQLAGTGELFF. As DNA, the CDR3 is TGTGCCAGCAGTGACCAACTAGCGGGCACCGGGGAGCTGTTTTTT.

This chain uses TRBV28 with TRBJ1-1, with D perhaps matching TRBD1 (6 bases). The germline V gene has CDR1 MDHEN and CDR2 SYDVKM. CDR3 size: 14 residues. Trimming removed 7 bases from V and 1 base from J, with 13 bases in between. The CDR3 loop reads CASTWGAGNTEAFF. Written as DNA, the CDR3 is TGTGCCAGCACTTGGGGGGCAGGGAACACTGAAGCTTTCTTT.

The chain has TRBV27 and TRBJ2-1; D is ambiguous. The CDR3 extends over 13 amino acids. CDR1 MNHEY and CDR2 SMNVEV come from the germline V gene (reference sequence). V shed 3 bases and J shed 4 bases, with 7 bases lying between them. This CDR3 reads CASSFVGYNEQFF. DNA for the CDR3: TGTGCCAGCAGTTTTGTTGGTTACAATGAGCAGTTCTTC.